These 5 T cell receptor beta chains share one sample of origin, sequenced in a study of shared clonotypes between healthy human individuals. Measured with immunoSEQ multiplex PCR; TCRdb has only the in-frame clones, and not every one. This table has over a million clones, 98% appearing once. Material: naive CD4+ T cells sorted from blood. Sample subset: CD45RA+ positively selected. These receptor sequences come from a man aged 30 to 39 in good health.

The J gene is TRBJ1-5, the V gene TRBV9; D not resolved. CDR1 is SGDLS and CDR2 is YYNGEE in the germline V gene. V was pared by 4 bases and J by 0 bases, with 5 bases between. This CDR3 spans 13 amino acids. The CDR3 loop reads CASSRYSNQPQHF. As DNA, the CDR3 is TGTGCCAGCAGCCGATATAGCAATCAGCCCCAGCATTTT. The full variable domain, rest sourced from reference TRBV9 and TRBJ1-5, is DSGVTQTPKHLITATGQRVTLRCSPRSGDLSVYWYQQSLDQGLQFLIQYYNGEERAKGNILERFSAQQFPDLHSELNLSSLELGDSALYFCASSRYSNQPQHFGDGTRLSIL.

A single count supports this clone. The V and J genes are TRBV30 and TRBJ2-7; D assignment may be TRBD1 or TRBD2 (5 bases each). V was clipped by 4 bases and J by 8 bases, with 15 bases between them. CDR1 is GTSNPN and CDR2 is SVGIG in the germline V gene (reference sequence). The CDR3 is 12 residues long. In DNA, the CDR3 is TGTGCCTGGACGGGGCCCGGGATTAAGCAGTACTTC. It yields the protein CAWTGPGIKQYF. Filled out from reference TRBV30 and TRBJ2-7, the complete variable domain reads SQTIHQWPATLVQPVGSPLSLECTVEGTSNPNLYWYRQAAGRGLQLLFYSVGIGQISSEVPQNLSASRPQDRQFILSSKKLLLSDSGFYLCAWTGPGIKQYFGPGTRLTVT.

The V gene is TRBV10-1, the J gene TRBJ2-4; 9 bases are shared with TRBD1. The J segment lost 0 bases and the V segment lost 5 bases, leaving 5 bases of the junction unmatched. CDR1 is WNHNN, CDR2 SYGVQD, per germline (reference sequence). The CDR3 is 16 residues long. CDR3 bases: TGCGCCAGCAGTCAGGGGACAGGGACAGCCAAAAACATTCAGTACTTC. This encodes CASSQGTGTAKNIQYF.

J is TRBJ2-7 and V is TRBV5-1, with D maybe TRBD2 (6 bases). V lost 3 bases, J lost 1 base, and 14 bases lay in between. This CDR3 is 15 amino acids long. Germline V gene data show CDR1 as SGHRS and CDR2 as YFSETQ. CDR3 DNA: TGCGCCAGCAGCTCCGGATGGGGGGAATCCTACGAGCAGTACTTC. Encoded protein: CASSSGWGESYEQYF.

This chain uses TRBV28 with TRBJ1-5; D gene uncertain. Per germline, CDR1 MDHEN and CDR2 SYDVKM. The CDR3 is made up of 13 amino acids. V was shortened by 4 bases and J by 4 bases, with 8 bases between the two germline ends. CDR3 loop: CASSSIGNQPQHF. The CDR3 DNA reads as TGTGCCAGCAGTTCTATCGGAAATCAGCCCCAGCATTTT.